This T cell receptor (beta chain) was found in a study of blood T cell repertoires in COVID-19. In the authors' workflow: Estimates of nucleated cell counts were drawn from the amplification of reference gene primers. Only in-frame clones appear in the TCRdb table, and some are missing; sequencing was by immunoSEQ multiplex PCR. That table is the source of V, J and clone size, and D and trimming were worked out from the DNA. The data show under 200,000 clones, 84% seen once. The CDR3 is made up of 17 amino acids. Trimming removed 2 bases from V and 5 bases from J; junction bases left unmatched: 13. Looked up from germline, CDR1 is SGHNT and CDR2 is YYREEE (reference sequence). This study enrolled people aged about 18 to 95 from approximately 24 US geographic areas. Donors in Cohort 3 counted as recovered after two negative PCRs, clearance, or symptom resolution.

What was sequenced was PBMCs or T cells enriched from blood (not recorded which). The V call is TRBV5-4, the J call TRBJ1-2, with TRBD1 matching 9 bases. The clonotype originates from a woman aged 45-60 years who had recovered from COVID-19. The CDR3 DNA reads as TGTGCCAGCAGCTTCGGACAGGGGAAGGAGGGGATGTATGGCTACACCTTC. It is translated as CASSFGQGKEGMYGYTF.